The TCR beta chain described here comes from a study of T cell responses to AZD1222 COVID-19 vaccine (dated by TCRdb to about 2021). For the study in its entirety: AZD1222 recipients with second doses at about 4 weeks or about 12 weeks were pooled, because spike-specific TCR depth and breadth did not differ between schedules. Trial participants were enrolled by age into 18-55, 56-69 and 70-plus year subgroups, with about 150, 28 and 57 TCR-sequenced participants respectively. A total of 230 to 250 trial participants underwent TCR sequencing, of whom 200 to 220 had received two doses of AZD1222 and 26 had received two doses of the MenACWY control vaccine. What the work shows at the level of the full study, not this receptor alone: Because no day 14 peak-response samples were available, repertoires were characterized only after the peak T cell response. The 56-69-year group was small, and its depth increase did not reach significance, likely because of low power. The whole spike protein was spanned by vaccine-associated CD4 TCRs, and dominant responses were seen in regions 160-218 and 743-854. Conclusions about previously exposed vaccinees are limited, since just a handful of AZD1222 recipients were seropositive for SARS-CoV-2 at baseline. Most participants were white British and females outnumbered males, and the authors suggested that clonal diversity may have been underestimated. Reportedly, almost half of the unique spike-specific TCRs recognized epitopes lying outside the regions that are mutated in the B.1.351 and B.1.1.7 variants. Spike-specific TCR breadth and depth rose significantly after two AZD1222 doses compared with day 0 and with MenACWY recipients.

The sample's time point label, decoded: baseline before first vaccination. Vaccinee samples came from UK trials COV001 and COV002, including a single-blind randomized controlled phase 2/3 trial of AZD1222 (ChAdOx1 nCoV-19) in healthy adults. Trial participant PBMC samples were collected at day 0 and day 28 after the second dose for TCRbeta chain sequencing. The CDR3 regions of human TCRbeta chains were analyzed by immunosequencing. For the original study's pipeline: Repertoire TCRs were checked for matches against a reference library of SARS-CoV-2-specific TCRs that had been generated using the MIRA antigen-specificity platform. Breadth was defined as the fraction of unique TCRs that were SARS-CoV-2-associated. Depth was defined as the fraction of total T cells that were SARS-CoV-2-associated. Each spike-specific TCR was assigned to its reactive spike region and to a CD4 or CD8 class using the MIRA data. Log10-transformed breadth and depth values were compared by one-way ANOVA with Sidak's multiple comparisons tests. TCRdb took over this immuneACCESS table, retaining in-frame rearrangements with V and J assigned. Such tables are incomplete; in checked studies, under half of the missing clones stem from an unresolved V gene, and the remainder is unexplained. Clonal size and the V and J genes are those of that table, whereas D and trimming came from the DNA. For this sample there are roughly 190,000 clones; about 92% appear just once. Clones ranked in the top ten supply roughly 1.4% of the sample.

Points on this clone: The antigen this receptor binds is unknown. Within one base of it there is no much larger clone, and no base qualities were kept.

The CDR1 and CDR2 encoded by the germline V gene are MDHEN and SYDVKM. V is shortened by 2 bases, J by 7 bases, and the region joining them spans 11 bases. Spanning cysteine to phenylalanine, the CDR3 consists of 13 amino acids. Of all the DNA, just the CDR3 is kept, 39 bases in frame from base 1. This material consisted of peripheral blood, taken on day 0 of AZD1222 vaccination. The V gene is TRBV28 and the J gene is TRBJ1-1, with no confidently assigned D gene. The clonotype originates from an adult in good health. The sequenced DNA is TGTGCCAGCAGTTTACCGTGGACGGGTGAAGCTTTCTTT. Translated, this is CASSLPWTGEAFF.